This T cell receptor beta chain was recovered during a study of cytomegalovirus exposure and HLA in healthy donors. Libraries were prepared by immunoSEQ multiplex PCR; TCRdb keeps only in-frame clonotypes and omits some of them. Among under 110,000 clones listed, 88% were seen once. The V gene end was trimmed by 5 bases and the J gene end by 4 bases; junction bases not matched to a gene: 8. The CDR3 contains 15 residues. Germline loops: CDR1 MNHEY, CDR2 SMNVEV (reference sequence). The sequence derives from a woman between 18 and 30 years old in good health and CMV-seropositive. The sequenced material came from PBMCs. The chain uses TRBV27 and TRBJ1-5, with 7 bases aligning to TRBD1. CDR3 protein: CASSVRQGWNQPQHF. In DNA form, the CDR3 reads TGTGCCAGCAGTGTAAGACAGGGTTGGAATCAGCCCCAGCATTTT.